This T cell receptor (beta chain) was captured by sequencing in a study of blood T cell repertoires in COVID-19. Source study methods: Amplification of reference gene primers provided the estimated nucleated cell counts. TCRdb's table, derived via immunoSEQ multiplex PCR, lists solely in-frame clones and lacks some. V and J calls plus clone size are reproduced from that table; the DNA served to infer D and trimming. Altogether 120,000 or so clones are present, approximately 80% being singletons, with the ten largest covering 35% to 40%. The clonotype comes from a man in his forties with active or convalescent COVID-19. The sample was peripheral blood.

DNA of the CDR3: TGTGCCAGCACCCGGACAGCTACTCAAGAGACCCAGTACTTC. Its protein is CASTRTATQETQYF. The chain has TRBV2 and TRBJ2-5; D might be TRBD1 (6 bases). The CDR3 is made up of 14 amino acids. Per the germline V gene, CDR1 is SNHLY and CDR2 is FYNNEI. V lost 7 bases to trimming and J lost 2 bases, with 14 bases between them.